This T cell receptor beta chain emerged from a study of cytomegalovirus exposure and HLA in healthy donors. Study results and caveats: With later analysis, a missense DCLRE1C variant became linked to TCR beta V- and J-gene trimming. TCR beta sequences numbering 15,000 to 20,000 were associated with HLA alleles at 0.05 false discovery rate in a later analysis. Presence/absence comparisons presumed near-even sequencing depth among donors. Rates of TCR association differed by HLA locus in a later analysis, with DRB1 highest and HLA-C lowest.

Germline CDR1 and CDR2: MNHEY and SMNVEV (reference sequence). V lost 5 bases, J lost 0 bases, and 9 bases stayed unmatched. This CDR3 contains 17 residues. Worth noting for this clone: The target antigen is unknown.

Both 60 Vbeta primers and 13 Jbeta primers went into the PCR. Only in-frame clones appear in the TCRdb table, and some are missing; sequencing was by immunoSEQ multiplex PCR. The sample has roughly 190,000 clones; approximately 78% are singletons. Sequencing used PBMCs. The source is a woman under 30 in good health and CMV-seronegative. V gene TRBV27 combines with J gene TRBJ2-1; 8 nucleotides match TRBD1. The CDR3 nucleotides are TGTGCCAGCAGTACGCTGGACAGGGCTGTCTCCTACAATGAGCAGTTCTTC. Translation: CASSTLDRAVSYNEQFF.